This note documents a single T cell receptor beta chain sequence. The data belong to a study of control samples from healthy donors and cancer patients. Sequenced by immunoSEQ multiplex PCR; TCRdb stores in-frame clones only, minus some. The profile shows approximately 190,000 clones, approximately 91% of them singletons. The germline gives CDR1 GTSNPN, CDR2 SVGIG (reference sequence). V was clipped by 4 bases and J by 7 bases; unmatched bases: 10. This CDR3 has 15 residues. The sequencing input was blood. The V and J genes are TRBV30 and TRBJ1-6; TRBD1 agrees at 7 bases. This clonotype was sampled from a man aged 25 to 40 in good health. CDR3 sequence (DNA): TGTGCCTGGAACTTAAACAGGGGCGGAAATTCACCCCTCCACTTT. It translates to CAWNLNRGGNSPLHF.